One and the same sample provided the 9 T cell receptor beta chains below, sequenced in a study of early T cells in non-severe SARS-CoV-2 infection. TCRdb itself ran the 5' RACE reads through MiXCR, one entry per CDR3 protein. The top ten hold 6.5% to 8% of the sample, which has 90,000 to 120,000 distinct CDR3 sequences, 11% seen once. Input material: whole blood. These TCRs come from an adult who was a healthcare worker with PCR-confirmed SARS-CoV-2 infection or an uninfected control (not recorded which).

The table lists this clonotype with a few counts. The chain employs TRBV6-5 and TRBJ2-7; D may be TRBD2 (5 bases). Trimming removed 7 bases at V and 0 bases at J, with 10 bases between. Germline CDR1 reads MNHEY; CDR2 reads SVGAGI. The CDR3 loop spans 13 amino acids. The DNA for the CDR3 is TGTGCCAGCATTGACTATAACTCCTACGAGCAGTACTTC. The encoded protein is CASIDYNSYEQYF.

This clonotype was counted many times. The CDR3 loop reads CAISESWSGGSTDTQYF. The CDR3 coding sequence is TGTGCCATCAGTGAGTCGTGGAGCGGGGGAAGCACAGATACGCAGTATTTT. The chain uses TRBV10-3 and TRBJ2-3; TRBD2 aligns across 8 bases. This CDR3 is 17 amino acids long. Trimming cost V 0 bases and J 0 bases; bases outside gene matches: 5. The germline V gene has CDR1 ENHRY and CDR2 SYGVKD.

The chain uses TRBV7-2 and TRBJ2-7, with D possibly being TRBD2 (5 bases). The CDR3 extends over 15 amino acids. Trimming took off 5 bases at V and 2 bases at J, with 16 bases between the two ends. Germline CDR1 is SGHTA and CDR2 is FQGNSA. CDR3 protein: CASSPEAVLAYEQYF. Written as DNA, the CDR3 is TGTGCCAGCAGCCCCGAAGCGGTACTAGCCTACGAGCAGTACTTC.

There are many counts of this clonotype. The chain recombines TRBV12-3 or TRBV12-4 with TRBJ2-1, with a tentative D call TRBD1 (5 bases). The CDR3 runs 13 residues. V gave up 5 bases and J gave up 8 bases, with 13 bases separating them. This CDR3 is CASSAGQGHEQFF. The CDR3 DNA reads TGTGCCAGCAGTGCTGGGCAGGGCCATGAGCAGTTCTTC.

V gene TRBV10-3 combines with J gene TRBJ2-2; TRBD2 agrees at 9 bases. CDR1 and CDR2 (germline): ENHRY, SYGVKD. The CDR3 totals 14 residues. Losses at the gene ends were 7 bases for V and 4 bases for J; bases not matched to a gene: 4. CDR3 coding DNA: TGTGCCATCAATCGGCGGGAGGGCACCGGGGAGCTGTTTTTT. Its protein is CAINRREGTGELFF.

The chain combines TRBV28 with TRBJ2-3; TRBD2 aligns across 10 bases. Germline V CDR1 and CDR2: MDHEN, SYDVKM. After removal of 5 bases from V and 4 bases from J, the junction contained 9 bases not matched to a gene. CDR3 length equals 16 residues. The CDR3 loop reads CASSPVAGGGPDTQYF. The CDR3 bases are TGTGCCAGCAGTCCCGTAGCGGGAGGAGGGCCAGATACGCAGTATTTT.

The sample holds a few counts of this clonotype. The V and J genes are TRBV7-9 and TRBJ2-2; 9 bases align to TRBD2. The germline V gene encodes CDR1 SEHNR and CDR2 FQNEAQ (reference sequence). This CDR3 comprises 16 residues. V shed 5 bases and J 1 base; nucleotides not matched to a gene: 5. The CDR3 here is CASSARLAVNTGELFF. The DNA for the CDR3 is TGTGCCAGCAGCGCCCGACTAGCGGTGAACACCGGGGAGCTGTTTTTT.

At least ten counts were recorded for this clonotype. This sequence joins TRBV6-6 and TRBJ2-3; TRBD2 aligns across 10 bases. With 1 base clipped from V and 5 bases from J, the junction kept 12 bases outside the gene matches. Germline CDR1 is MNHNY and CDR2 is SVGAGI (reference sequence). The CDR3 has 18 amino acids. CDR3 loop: CASSYLKLAGDTEDTQYF. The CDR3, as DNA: TGTGCCAGCAGTTACTTGAAGCTAGCGGGAGATACAGAAGATACGCAGTATTTT.

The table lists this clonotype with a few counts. DNA of the CDR3: TGTGCCAGCAGCAAATCAGGGGCGGATAATTCACCCCTCCACTTT. It codes for CASSKSGADNSPLHF. This chain joins TRBV5-5 and TRBJ1-6; weak D call: TRBD1 (6 bases). CDR3 length: 15 residues. V dropped 4 bases and J dropped 5 bases, with 13 bases sitting between them. Germline loops: CDR1 SGHKS, CDR2 YYEKEE (reference sequence).